These T cell receptor beta chains were read from a single sample in a study of blood T cell repertoires in COVID-19. Method: immunoSEQ multiplex PCR; TCRdb's copy keeps in-frame clones and lacks some. The table lists 60,000 to 85,000 clones, approximately 81% of them singletons. The source material was peripheral blood. The receptors derive from a man between 60 and 75 years old with COVID-19, enrolled during active disease. The CDR3 runs from the conserved cysteine through the conserved F or W. The D gene is left open where the match is weak. Clone size is given for some rows only: seen once, a few or many times, or a class if the clone is expanded.

V,D,J,size,DNA,CDR3
TRBV5-6,TRBD2,TRBJ2-5,once,TGTGCCAGCAGCGCTAGCGGGAGGTTAGAGACCCAGTACTTC,CASSASGRLETQYF
TRBV29-1,.,TRBJ2-5,.,TGCAGCGTTGAAGAGCCGGGAATCCAAGAGACCCAGTACTTC,CSVEEPGIQETQYF
TRBV4-1,TRBD1,TRBJ1-1,few,TGCGCCAGCAGAAATCCCGGGACAGGGACTTACACTGAAGCTTTCTTT,CASRNPGTGTYTEAFF
TRBV6-1,.,TRBJ1-5,.,TGTGCCAGCAGTGAATCACAGATCTATAGCAATCAGCCCCAGCATTTT,CASSESQIYSNQPQHF
TRBV27,.,TRBJ1-1,.,TGTGCCAGCAGTTTCATTGCGGACTTCGGAAACACTGAAGCTTTCTTT,CASSFIADFGNTEAFF
TRBV19,TRBD1,TRBJ1-1,.,TGTGCCAGTAGTATACAGGGGGGTGGCACTGAAGCTTTCTTT,CASSIQGGGTEAFF
TRBV11-2,TRBD1,TRBJ1-6,.,TGTGCCAGCAGTCGACAGGGAGATTCACCCCTCCACTTT,CASSRQGDSPLHF
TRBV10-2,TRBD2,TRBJ2-1,.,TGCGCCAGCAGTCCCCCTAGCGGGACCTACAATGAGCAGTTCTTC,CASSPPSGTYNEQFF
TRBV2,.,TRBJ1-3,.,TGTGCCAGTTCCCTTTCTGGAAACACCATATATTTT,CASSLSGNTIYF
TRBV28,.,TRBJ1-2,.,TGTGCCAGCGGGGCGCCAGCTAACTATGGCTACACCTTC,CASGAPANYGYTF
TRBV28,.,TRBJ2-7,.,TGTGCCAGCAGCCCATCCGCACACCCAGAGCAGTACTTC,CASSPSAHPEQYF
TRBV2,TRBD2,TRBJ2-7,.,TGTGCCAGCAAGACTAGCGGGGGCTCCTACGAGCAGTACTTC,CASKTSGGSYEQYF
TRBV18,.,TRBJ2-5,.,TGTGCCAGCACCCGCGGGGGCGGGGGCCAAGAGACCCAGTACTTC,CASTRGGGGQETQYF
TRBV30,.,TRBJ1-3,.,TGTGCCTGGGACACGTACTCTGGAAACACCATATATTTT,CAWDTYSGNTIYF
TRBV5-1,TRBD2,TRBJ2-1,.,TGCGCCAGCAGTAATCCGGGACTAGCGGCCAATGAGCAGTTCTTC,CASSNPGLAANEQFF
TRBV4-2,TRBD2,TRBJ2-1,few,TGTGCCAGCAGCCAAGGGTACAGCGGGAGCGCGGATGAGCAGTTCTTC,CASSQGYSGSADEQFF
TRBV5-6,.,TRBJ1-2,.,TGTGCCAGCAGCTTGTCGGGAGCAGGGAGCTATGGCTACACCTTC,CASSLSGAGSYGYTF
TRBV7-3,.,TRBJ2-1,.,TGTGCCAGCAGCTTGGAACGGGGTGATGAGCAGTTCTTC,CASSLERGDEQFF
TRBV5-1,TRBD2,TRBJ2-1,.,TGCGCCAGCGCAAGGCTCGGGGGGAACTCCTACAATGAGCAGTTCTTC,CASARLGGNSYNEQFF
TRBV10-3,TRBD1,TRBJ1-1,.,TGTGCCATCAGAAGAGGGGGCGGGTTGAACACTGAAGCTTTCTTT,CAIRRGGGLNTEAFF
TRBV4-1,.,TRBJ2-7,.,TGCGCCAGCAGCCAAGTCCCCAGGGGCGACTACGAGCAGTACTTC,CASSQVPRGDYEQYF
TRBV11-2,TRBD1,TRBJ2-7,.,TGTGCCAGCAGCTTAGAGGGGACAGGGGGCACCGAGCAGTACTTC,CASSLEGTGGTEQYF
TRBV6-5,.,TRBJ1-2,.,TGTGCCAGCAGTTCTGGACGGGGAATTGAGGGAGGCTACACCTTC,CASSSGRGIEGGYTF